Listed here is a single T cell receptor beta chain. What it binds is unknown. The data stem from a study of T cells in Graves' hyperthyroidism and ophthalmopathy. Regarding the study as a whole: Ophthalmopathy was told apart from stable hyperthyroidism by a 13 V-J model.

The CDR3 extends over 13 amino acids. Germline V lookup: CDR1 ENHRY, CDR2 SYGVKD. Trimming took 6 bases from V and 9 from J; bases not matched to a gene: 9. RNA transcripts yielded amplified TCR beta CDR3 regions. The primer set for the first-round RT-PCR of the TCR CDR3 was HTBI. TCRdb re-derived calls from the multiplex PCR reads in MiXCR, one entry per CDR3 protein. The sample records approximately 610,000 distinct CDR3 sequences, over 12% being singletons. Sequencing was done on a sample of blood. The source is a woman between 40 and 50 years old with Graves' ophthalmopathy. This chain joins TRBV10-3 and TRBJ1-2; 8 bases are a match to TRBD1. CDR3 region: CAISRQGPFSYTF. For the CDR3, the DNA is TGTGCCATCAGCAGACAGGGGCCCTTTAGCTACACCTTC.